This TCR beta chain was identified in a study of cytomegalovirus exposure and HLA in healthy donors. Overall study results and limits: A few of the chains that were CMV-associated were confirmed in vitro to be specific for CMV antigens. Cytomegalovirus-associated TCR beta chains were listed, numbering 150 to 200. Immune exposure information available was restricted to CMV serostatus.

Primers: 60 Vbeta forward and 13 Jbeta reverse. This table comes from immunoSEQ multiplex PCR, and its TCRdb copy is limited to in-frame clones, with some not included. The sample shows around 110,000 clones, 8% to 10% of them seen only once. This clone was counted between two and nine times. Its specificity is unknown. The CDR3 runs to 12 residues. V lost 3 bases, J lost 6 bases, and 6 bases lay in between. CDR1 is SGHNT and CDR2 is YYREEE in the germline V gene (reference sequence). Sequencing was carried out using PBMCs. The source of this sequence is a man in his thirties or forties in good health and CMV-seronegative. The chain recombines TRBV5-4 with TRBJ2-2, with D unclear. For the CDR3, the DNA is TGTGCCAGCAGCTCCCCGTCCGGGGAGCTGTTTTTT. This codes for CASSSPSGELFF. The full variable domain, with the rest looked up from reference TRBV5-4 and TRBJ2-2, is ETGVTQSPTHLIKTRGQQVTLRCSSQSGHNTVSWYQQALGQGPQFIFQYYREEENGRGNFPPRFSGLQFPNYSSELNVNALELDDSALYLCASSSPSGELFFGEGSRLTVL.